Listed here are 22 T cell receptor beta chains from one sample, sequenced in a study of blood T cells in healthy people across ages. The use of a sample-barcoded 5' primer and a J-beta primer mix characterized a second PCR of about 7 to 12 cycles. One entry per CDR3 protein results from TCRdb running MiXCR on the 5' RACE reads. The sample contains some 1.8 million distinct CDR3 sequences, around 42% of which appear only once. The sample taken for sequencing was blood. The receptor source for this set is a human donor in good health.

This clonotype was counted a few times. The V call is TRBV7-9, the J call TRBJ1-2; a weak D match, TRBD1 (5 bases). This CDR3 is built from 18 residues. The V and J ends lost 0 bases and 2 bases respectively, with 19 bases between them. CDR1 and CDR2 (germline): SEHNR, FQNEAQ (reference sequence). The CDR3 DNA is TGTGCCAGCAGCTTAGCGGGAGGAGGGGCAGAGCCCAACTATGGCTACACCTTC. Its protein is CASSLAGGGAEPNYGYTF.

Remarks on this clonotype: One end of the junction does not line up with germline, which may come from a read error. V and J are TRBV6-5 and TRBJ1-1; D gene uncertain. This CDR3 comprises 14 residues. Per the germline V gene, CDR1 is MNHEY and CDR2 is SVGAGI. As DNA, the CDR3 is TGTGACAGCAGTCCCTCGGTGTCCCACACTGAAGCTTTCTTT. This gives the protein CDSSPSVSHTEAFF.

The J gene is TRBJ2-5, the V gene TRBV28; either TRBD1 or TRBD2 may supply D (6 bases each). Gene TRBJ2-7 matches the end of the DNA better, so the J call may be wrong. The germline V gene encodes CDR1 MDHEN and CDR2 SYDVKM. The CDR3 runs 15 residues. CDR3 DNA: TGTGCCAGCAGTTCCCCATCGGGGGCAGGTTACGAGCAGTACTTC. Its translation is CASSSPSGAGYEQYF.

The V call is TRBV6-4, the J call TRBJ2-1; 7 positions agree with TRBD1. The end of the DNA aligns better with TRBJ2-7, so the J call may be wrong. Per germline, CDR1 MRHNA and CDR2 SNTAGT. The CDR3 runs 13 residues. CDR3 sequence (DNA): TGTGCCAGCAGTGACGACGACAGGGACGAGCAGTACTTC. The encoded protein is CASSDDDRDEQYF.

A word on this clonotype: At one boundary the junction diverges from the germline segment, which might be a read error. The J gene is TRBJ1-5, the V gene TRBV10-3, with no clear D. CDR3 length equals 13 residues. Per the germline V gene, CDR1 is ENHRY and CDR2 is SYGVKD. The chain's CDR3 is CAISDSSSQPQHF. Here the CDR3 DNA reads TGTGCCATCAGTGATTCGAGCAGTCAGCCCCAGCATTTT.

V is TRBV5-6 and J is TRBJ2-3; no clear D. The V and J ends lost 0 bases and 0 bases respectively, with 11 bases between them. The CDR3 spans 16 residues. The germline V gene encodes CDR1 SGHDT and CDR2 YYEEEE. CDR3 sequence reads: CASSLALGGSTDTQYF. CDR3 bases: TGTGCCAGCAGCTTGGCTTTAGGCGGCAGCACAGATACGCAGTATTTT.

Note on this clonotype: The final CDR3 position lacks the conserved phenylalanine or tryptophan, pointing to a likely read error. The chain employs TRBV7-2 and TRBJ2-3, with 10 bases that match TRBD2. Germline lookup yields CDR1 SGHTA and CDR2 FQGNSA. CDR3 size: 15 residues. Unmatched junction bases numbered 7, after V lost 6 bases and J lost 4 bases. CDR3 in DNA: TGTGCCAGCAGGGGTACTAGCGGGGTCCCAGATACGCAGTATTTG. Protein product: CASRGTSGVPDTQYL.

The chain uses TRBV14 and TRBJ2-2, with D possibly being TRBD1 (5 bases). Germline-derived CDR1 and CDR2 are SGHDN and FVKESK. The V end was cut by 0 bases, the J end by 5 bases, with 16 bases between. The CDR3 is made up of 17 amino acids. CDR3 DNA sequence: TGTGCCAGCAGCCAAGAGTTCACAGGCGCTTTAACCGGGGAGCTGTTTTTT. This codes for CASSQEFTGALTGELFF.

The V and J genes are TRBV7-2 and TRBJ1-5; D not resolved. From germline, CDR1 is SGHTA and CDR2 FQGNSA. V was clipped by 2 bases and J by 5 bases, with 7 bases between them. The CDR3 covers 13 residues. The CDR3 spells CASSLNVDQPQHF. CDR3 nucleotide sequence: TGTGCCAGCAGCTTAAATGTGGATCAGCCCCAGCATTTT.

This clonotype was seen a handful of times. CDR3 DNA sequence: TGCGCCACCACCGGGACAGATAATGAAAAACTGTTTTTT. Translation gives CATTGTDNEKLFF. The chain has TRBV5-1 and TRBJ1-4, with 7 bases that match TRBD1. The CDR3 has 13 residues. CDR1 is SGHRS, CDR2 YFSETQ, per germline. Germline trimming cut 9 bases from V and 4 bases from J; bases unmatched to any gene: 6.

J is TRBJ2-1 and V is TRBV7-2, with D perhaps assigned TRBD1 or TRBD2 (6 bases each). Trimming stripped 5 bases from V and 12 bases from J, with 26 bases between. The CDR3 runs to 16 residues. Germline V lookup: CDR1 SGHTA, CDR2 FQGNSA. CDR3 sequence (DNA): TGTGCCAGCAGCCTAATGGGCGAAAGGGGGGAAGTGGGGCAGTTCTTC. Protein: CASSLMGERGEVGQFF.

This clonotype was found a few times. V is TRBV5-1 and J is TRBJ2-3, with 7 bases fitting TRBD1. The CDR3 length is 13 residues. CDR1 and CDR2 from the germline V gene are SGHRS and YFSETQ. V lost 5 bases, J lost 3 bases, and 3 bases stayed unmatched. This CDR3 is CASRTGITDTQYF. DNA for the CDR3: TGCGCCAGCAGGACAGGGATTACAGATACGCAGTATTTT.

This clonotype was recorded at least ten times. CDR3 amino acids: CASRTAPNQETQYF. DNA of the CDR3: TGTGCCAGCAGAACAGCGCCCAACCAAGAGACCCAGTACTTC. This chain uses TRBV5-4 with TRBJ2-5; D call uncertain. The ends were cut back, 5 bases at V and 0 bases at J, with 11 bases in the middle. This CDR3 has 14 amino acids. Per germline, CDR1 SGHNT and CDR2 YYREEE (reference sequence).

As for this clonotype: A junction end diverges from the germline sequence, so it may reflect a read error. This rearrangement joins TRBV2 to TRBJ2-1, with D unclear. This CDR3 spans 8 amino acids. CDR1 and CDR2 from the germline V gene are SNHLY and FYNNEI. The CDR3 sequence is CRQGIQFF. DNA of the CDR3: TGCCGCCAAGGGATACAGTTCTTC. Combining the CDR3 with reference TRBV2 and TRBJ2-1 gives the whole variable domain EPEVTQTPSHQVTQMGQEVILRCVPISNHLYFYWYRQILGQKVEFLVSFYNNEISEKSEIFDDQFSVERPDGSNFTLKIRSTKLEDSAMYFCRQGIQFFGPGTRLTVL.

The chain has TRBV28 and TRBJ2-3, with 8 bases that match TRBD1. The CDR3 length is 16 residues. The V segment lost 6 bases and the J segment 1 base; nucleotides outside the gene matches: 9. CDR1 and CDR2 from the germline V gene are MDHEN and SYDVKM. The CDR3 nucleotides are TGTGCCAGCAGGGAGGGACCGGGACAGGGCACAGATACGCAGTATTTT. Translated, it gives CASREGPGQGTDTQYF.

This sequence joins TRBV7-8 and TRBJ1-2; D perhaps matches TRBD1 (5 bases). The CDR3 sequence is 15 residues long. The germline V and J ends were trimmed by 5 bases and 8 bases, with 21 bases remaining between them. Germline V gene data show CDR1 as SGHVS and CDR2 as FQNEAQ. The CDR3 region has the DNA TGTGCCAGCAGCCTTCAGGGAAGGGTGAGCGCAGGCTACACCTTC. Its protein product is CASSLQGRVSAGYTF. Full variable domain (outside the CDR3, taken from reference TRBV7-8 and TRBJ1-2): GAGVSQSPRYKVAKRGQDVALRCDPISGHVSLFWYQQALGQGPEFLTYFQNEAQLDKSGLPSDRFFAERPEGSVSTLKIQRTQQEDSAVYLCASSLQGRVSAGYTFGSGTRLTVV.

This clonotype has just a few counts. V and J are TRBV5-5 and TRBJ1-6, with 10 bases fitting TRBD1. CDR3 length: 16 amino acids. Germline assignment: CDR1 SGHKS and CDR2 YYEKEE (reference sequence). Unmatched junction bases numbered 7, after V lost 1 base and J lost 9 bases. CDR3 protein: CASSLFGQGEGSPLHF. In DNA form, the CDR3 reads TGTGCCAGCAGCTTGTTCGGACAGGGGGAAGGTTCACCCCTCCACTTT.

This clonotype was counted only a few times. The gene calls are TRBV29-1 and TRBJ2-7; D is unclear. This CDR3 is built from 13 residues. Germline assignment: CDR1 SQVTM and CDR2 ANQGSEA. Trimming stripped 2 bases from V and 2 bases from J, with 10 bases between. The CDR3 DNA reads TGCAGCGTTGAATCGCCGGGCGCCTACGAGCAGTACTTC. Translating gives CSVESPGAYEQYF.

The V call is TRBV12-3 or TRBV12-4, the J call TRBJ1-6; 8 bases agree with TRBD1. The V segment lost 6 bases and the J segment 9 bases; nucleotides outside the gene matches: 10. The CDR3 is 15 amino acids. CDR3 nucleotide sequence: TGTGCCAGCAGGAGATCCGGGACAGGTGGTTCACCCCTCCACTTT. It specifies CASRRSGTGGSPLHF.

The table lists this clonotype with a few counts. The V gene is TRBV24-1, the J gene TRBJ2-1, with D tentatively TRBD1 or TRBD2 (5 bases each). Trimming took 2 bases from V and 6 from J, leaving 7 bases between them. The CDR3 has 13 amino acids. Germline-derived CDR1 and CDR2 are KGHDR and SFDVKD. As DNA, the CDR3 is TGTGCCACCAGTGATTCTGGGGGCAATGAGCAGTTCTTC. Translation gives CATSDSGGNEQFF.

The chain recombines TRBV7-8 with TRBJ2-3, with D unresolved. Trimming took 5 bases from V and 2 from J, leaving 11 bases between them. Germline V gives CDR1 SGHVS, CDR2 FQNEAQ. The CDR3 length is 14 residues. CDR3 sequence: CASSQPDPTDTQYF. CDR3 DNA: TGTGCCAGCAGCCAACCGGACCCCACAGATACGCAGTATTTT.

This rearrangement joins TRBV19 to TRBJ1-4; TRBD1 aligns across 9 bases. The CDR3 length is 16 residues. Per germline, CDR1 LNHDA and CDR2 SQIVND (reference sequence). Trimming cost V 5 bases and J 7 bases; bases outside gene matches: 11. This CDR3 reads CASSGEIQGASEKLFF. CDR3 in DNA: TGTGCCAGTAGTGGTGAAATACAGGGGGCGAGTGAAAAACTGTTTTTT.